Listed here are 29 T cell receptor beta chains from one sample, sequenced in a study of blood T cell repertoires in COVID-19. This table comes from immunoSEQ multiplex PCR, and its TCRdb copy is limited to in-frame clones, with some not included. The sample shows around 260,000 clones, roughly 89% of them seen only once. The material sequenced was peripheral blood. Receptor source: a woman aged 25 to 39 with active or convalescent COVID-19.

This clone was seen a single time. The chain couples TRBV21-1 to TRBJ1-4. TRBV21-1 is designated a pseudogene. The CDR3 is 15 amino acids. The DNA of the CDR3 is TGTGCCAGCAGCAAATCGGGAGCAACTAATGAAAAACTGTTTTTT. Residues: CASSKSGATNEKLFF.

A few counts support this clone. The J gene is TRBJ1-3, the V gene TRBV6-5; D unclear. CDR3 length equals 14 residues. V shed 4 bases and J shed 2 bases, with 9 bases lying between them. Germline-derived CDR1 and CDR2 are MNHEY and SVGAGI. The CDR3 protein is CASSSTIPGNTIYF. The CDR3 coding sequence is TGTGCCAGCAGTTCCACTATACCTGGAAACACCATATATTTT.

The genes are TRBV7-2 and TRBJ1-1, with unresolved D. With 10 bases removed from V and 1 base from J, the gap between germline ends came to 13 bases. Germline V gives CDR1 SGHTA, CDR2 FQGNSA. The CDR3 has 13 residues. CDR3 in DNA: TGTGCCACCCGAGAGGCATGGAACACTGAAGCTTTCTTT. As protein: CATREAWNTEAFF.

The gene calls are TRBV28 and TRBJ2-1; 8 nucleotides line up with TRBD2. The V gene end was trimmed by 3 bases and the J gene end by 7 bases; junction bases not matched to a gene: 11. Germline V gives CDR1 MDHEN, CDR2 SYDVKM. The CDR3 is 16 amino acids. The CDR3 region is CASSLPFGGGNNEQFF. CDR3 DNA: TGTGCCAGCAGTTTGCCCTTTGGCGGGGGGAATAATGAGCAGTTCTTC.

V gene TRBV24-1 combines with J gene TRBJ2-1, with 8 bases matching TRBD2. Per the germline V gene, CDR1 is KGHDR and CDR2 is SFDVKD. J gave up 1 base and V 4 bases, and 8 bases lay outside the gene matches. The CDR3 length is 17 residues. The CDR3 protein is CATSDDTRGGSYNEQFF. For the CDR3, the DNA is TGTGCCACCAGTGACGACACACGGGGGGGATCCTACAATGAGCAGTTCTTC.

The rearrangement links TRBV7-2 to TRBJ1-6, with D maybe TRBD1 (6 bases). The CDR3 runs 14 residues. Deletions cut 4 bases from V and 6 bases from J, with 10 bases between. Germline assignment: CDR1 SGHTA and CDR2 FQGNSA. CDR3 protein: CASSWDTLNSPLHF. The CDR3 nucleotides are TGTGCCAGCAGCTGGGACACGCTTAATTCACCCCTCCACTTT.

The chain uses TRBV5-1 and TRBJ2-1, with 11 bases lining up with TRBD2. The CDR3 is made up of 16 amino acids. Unmatched junction bases numbered 4, after V lost 0 bases and J lost 5 bases. Germline assignment: CDR1 SGHRS and CDR2 YFSETQ. The DNA for the CDR3 is TGCGCCAGCAGCTTGGGTATAGCGGGGGGGCACAATGAGCAGTTCTTC. Its protein is CASSLGIAGGHNEQFF.

This sequence joins TRBV7-9 and TRBJ2-1; 7 bases map to TRBD2. The CDR3 contains 15 residues. Looked up from germline, CDR1 is SEHNR and CDR2 is FQNEAQ (reference sequence). Germline trimming cut 1 base from V and 8 bases from J; bases unmatched to any gene: 8. The CDR3 nucleotides read TGTGCCAGCAGCTTAGTTGGGATCCGGGGGGATGAGCAGTTCTTC. Translating gives CASSLVGIRGDEQFF.

V gene TRBV7-2 combines with J gene TRBJ2-5; D ambiguous. The V gene lost 4 bases and the J gene lost 7 bases, with 13 bases spanning the gap. The CDR3 length is 13 residues. Per the germline V gene, CDR1 is SGHTA and CDR2 is FQGNSA. The CDR3 is CASSSHAAGTQYF. The CDR3 DNA is TGTGCCAGCAGCTCGCATGCGGCCGGGACCCAGTACTTC.

This clone came up a few times. This chain's CDR3 is CASSLRDDRGIEQFF. The DNA for the CDR3 is TGTGCCAGCAGCCTTAGGGATGACAGGGGTATCGAGCAGTTCTTC. J is TRBJ2-1 and V is TRBV7-2, with 8 bases identical to TRBD1. From germline, CDR1 is SGHTA and CDR2 FQGNSA. The trim removed 5 bases at V and 10 bases at J, leaving 13 bases unmatched. The CDR3 extends over 15 amino acids.

J is TRBJ2-5 and V is TRBV5-6, with D possibly matching TRBD2 (7 bases). This CDR3 has 14 residues. CDR1 is SGHDT and CDR2 is YYEEEE in the germline V gene. The V end was cut by 4 bases, the J end by 6 bases, with 16 bases between. The CDR3 DNA sequence: TGTGCCAGCAGCGGAAGGGGGGGGCGGCAGACCCAGTACTTC. This sequence encodes CASSGRGGRQTQYF. Supplemented by reference TRBV5-6 and TRBJ2-5, the full variable domain reads DAGVTQSPTHLIKTRGQQVTLRCSPKSGHDTVSWYQQALGQGPQFIFQYYEEEERQRGNFPDRFSGHQFPNYSSELNVNALLLGDSALYLCASSGRGGRQTQYFGPGTRLLVL.

In this sample, this clone turned up once. V usage is TRBV15 and J usage is TRBJ2-3, with D uncertain. Germline V gene lookup returns CDR1 LNHNV and CDR2 YYDKDF (reference sequence). V lost 0 bases and J 5 bases, leaving 9 bases between the germline ends. The CDR3 totals 14 residues. CDR3 in amino acids: CATSRDRGLDTQYF. CDR3 nucleotide sequence: TGTGCCACCAGCAGAGATCGAGGTCTAGATACGCAGTATTTT.

V is TRBV6-4 and J is TRBJ2-1; D may be TRBD2 (6 bases). This CDR3 is 13 amino acids long. V was pared by 0 bases and J by 8 bases, with 8 bases between. Germline V gives CDR1 MRHNA, CDR2 SNTAGT. Here the CDR3 DNA reads TGTGCCAGCAGTGACTCTTGGGGGGATGAGCAGTTCTTC. Translated, it gives CASSDSWGDEQFF.

This clone was found a few times. The V and J genes are TRBV6-5 and TRBJ1-5; 8 bases are a match to TRBD1. The V and J ends lost 6 bases and 4 bases, in that order; junction bases with no gene match: 2. Germline loops: CDR1 MNHEY, CDR2 SVGAGI. This CDR3 has 13 residues. The DNA for the CDR3 is TGTGCCAGCAGCTGGACAGGGAATCAGCCCCAGCATTTT. Encoded protein: CASSWTGNQPQHF.

The J gene is TRBJ2-7, the V gene TRBV29-1; TRBD1 agrees at 7 bases. This CDR3 is built from 12 residues. J was trimmed by 3 bases and V by 3 bases; bases with no gene match: 2. CDR1 SQVTM and CDR2 ANQGSEA come from the germline V gene. The CDR3 region has the DNA TGCAGCGTTGAGGGGGACAGCTACGAGCAGTACTTC. Encoded protein: CSVEGDSYEQYF.

The rearrangement uses TRBV6-5 and TRBJ2-6; TRBD1 is a possible D gene (5 bases). This CDR3 has 14 amino acids. V was cut by 9 bases and J by 0 bases, with 9 bases left in between. From germline, CDR1 is MNHEY and CDR2 SVGAGI. CDR3 residues: CASTRGSGANVLTF. In DNA form, the CDR3 reads TGTGCCAGTACAAGGGGCTCTGGGGCCAACGTCCTGACTTTC.

The chain recombines TRBV7-9 with TRBJ1-1, with a possible D match to TRBD1 (5 bases). Trimming cost V 1 base and J 1 base, with 10 bases left between them. CDR3 length: 15 amino acids. CDR1 SEHNR and CDR2 FQNEAQ come from the germline V gene (reference sequence). The CDR3 DNA sequence: TGTGCCAGCAGCTTAGATGACAGAAGGAACACTGAAGCTTTCTTT. It encodes CASSLDDRRNTEAFF.

The J gene is TRBJ1-1, the V gene TRBV7-6; D unclear. The CDR3 is 13 amino acids. The V and J ends lost 1 base and 8 bases respectively, with 11 bases between them. CDR1 and CDR2 from the germline V gene are SGHVS and FNYEAQ. CDR3 sequence: CASSLEIFSEAFF. The CDR3 DNA follows: TGTGCCAGCAGCTTAGAAATATTTTCCGAAGCTTTCTTT.

The rearrangement uses TRBV4-3 and TRBJ2-1, with D maybe TRBD2 (6 bases). Germline CDR1 is LGHNA and CDR2 is YSLEER. The CDR3 extends over 15 amino acids. Trimming removed 2 bases at V and 3 bases at J, with 11 bases between. The CDR3 loop reads CASSQQWGDYNEQFF. The CDR3 DNA sequence: TGCGCCAGCAGCCAACAGTGGGGGGACTACAATGAGCAGTTCTTC.

J is TRBJ1-3 and V is TRBV28, with 9 bases aligning to TRBD1. Germline CDR1 is MDHEN and CDR2 is SYDVKM. The CDR3 loop spans 14 amino acids. Trimming removed 5 bases from V and 8 bases from J; junction bases left unmatched: 7. The CDR3 reads CASSETGGGYTIYF. The CDR3 DNA sequence: TGTGCCAGCAGTGAGACAGGGGGTGGGTACACCATATATTTT.

The J gene is TRBJ2-1, the V gene TRBV6-2 or TRBV6-3; TRBD2 aligns across 7 bases. The CDR3 covers 17 residues. From germline, CDR1 is MNHEY and CDR2 SVGEGT. Trimming at V came to 3 bases and at J to 3 bases, leaving 11 bases not matched to a gene. The CDR3 sequence: CASSYTRGGGFYNEQFF. In DNA form, the CDR3 reads TGTGCCAGCAGTTATACTAGGGGCGGGGGATTCTACAATGAGCAGTTCTTC.

The V gene is TRBV11-3, the J gene TRBJ1-5, with 9 bases lining up with TRBD1. The CDR3 spans 18 residues. Germline-derived CDR1 and CDR2 are SGHNT and YENEEA. Trimming cost V 0 bases and J 6 bases; bases outside gene matches: 12. The CDR3 loop reads CASSLDQHGTGYRQPQHF. The CDR3 region has the DNA TGTGCCAGCAGCTTAGATCAGCATGGGACAGGGTACCGTCAGCCCCAGCATTTT.

The CDR3 nucleotides read TGCGCCAGCAGCCAACACATACAGAACACTGAAGCTTTCTTT. This encodes CASSQHIQNTEAFF. J is TRBJ1-1 and V is TRBV4-3; D gene unclear. The germline CDR1 and CDR2 sequences are LGHNA and YSLEER. V was trimmed by 2 bases and J by 1 base, leaving 8 bases between them. The CDR3 has 14 amino acids.

This rearrangement joins TRBV7-8 to TRBJ2-5, with D unresolved. Per the germline V gene, CDR1 is SGHVS and CDR2 is FQNEAQ. This CDR3 has 13 residues. V dropped 4 bases and J dropped 7 bases, with 13 bases sitting between them. DNA for the CDR3: TGTGCCAGCAGCTCCGCCGCCCTCGGGACCCAGTACTTC. Amino acids: CASSSAALGTQYF.

The V and J genes are TRBV5-4 and TRBJ1-2; 7 bases map to TRBD1. The germline gives CDR1 SGHNT, CDR2 YYREEE (reference sequence). Losses at the gene ends were 4 bases for V and 14 bases for J; bases not matched to a gene: 17. The length of the CDR3 is 14 residues. The CDR3 loop reads CASSGGGQRVGSTF. The CDR3 nucleotides are TGTGCCAGCAGCGGAGGGGGCCAAAGGGTTGGGAGTACCTTC.

The V call is TRBV12-5, the J call TRBJ2-2, with D maybe TRBD1 (6 bases). CDR1 and CDR2 from the germline V gene are LGHNT and FRNRAP. The CDR3 covers 15 residues. CDR3 nucleotide sequence: TGTGCCCCCCTCCCTACAGGGTCAGGGGACGGGGAGCTGTTTTTT. As protein: CAPLPTGSGDGELFF.

The J gene is TRBJ2-7, the V gene TRBV7-8; D is undetermined. CDR3 size: 14 residues. Germline V gene sequence: CDR1 SGHVS, CDR2 FQNEAQ. With 0 bases removed from V and 0 bases from J, the gap between germline ends came to 6 bases. CDR3 region: CASSLAAGSYEQYF. DNA for the CDR3: TGTGCCAGCAGCTTAGCGGCAGGCTCCTACGAGCAGTACTTC.

This sequence joins TRBV30 and TRBJ1-5, with 8 positions matching TRBD1. With V trimmed by 2 bases and J by 4 bases, 10 bases remained unmatched. Germline V gene sequence: CDR1 GTSNPN, CDR2 SVGIG (reference sequence). This CDR3 is 16 amino acids long. The CDR3 sequence: CAWSPDRALGNQPQHF. As DNA, the CDR3 is TGTGCCTGGAGTCCGGACAGGGCCTTAGGGAATCAGCCCCAGCATTTT. Drawing the rest from reference TRBV30 and TRBJ1-5, the complete variable domain is SQTIHQWPATLVQPVGSPLSLECTVEGTSNPNLYWYRQAAGRGLQLLFYSVGIGQISSEVPQNLSASRPQDRQFILSSKKLLLSDSGFYLCAWSPDRALGNQPQHFGDGTRLSIL.

CDR3 bases: TGTGCCAGCAGTTCCGGGACAGGGGAAAACATTCAGTACTTC. Its protein product is CASSSGTGENIQYF. The V and J genes are TRBV5-6 and TRBJ2-4; 10 bases line up with TRBD1. J lost 5 bases, V lost 5 bases, and 4 bases had no gene match. This CDR3 is 14 amino acids long. Germline CDR1 is SGHDT and CDR2 is YYEEEE. The full variable domain, rest sourced from reference TRBV5-6 and TRBJ2-4, is DAGVTQSPTHLIKTRGQQVTLRCSPKSGHDTVSWYQQALGQGPQFIFQYYEEEERQRGNFPDRFSGHQFPNYSSELNVNALLLGDSALYLCASSSGTGENIQYFGAGTRLSVL.